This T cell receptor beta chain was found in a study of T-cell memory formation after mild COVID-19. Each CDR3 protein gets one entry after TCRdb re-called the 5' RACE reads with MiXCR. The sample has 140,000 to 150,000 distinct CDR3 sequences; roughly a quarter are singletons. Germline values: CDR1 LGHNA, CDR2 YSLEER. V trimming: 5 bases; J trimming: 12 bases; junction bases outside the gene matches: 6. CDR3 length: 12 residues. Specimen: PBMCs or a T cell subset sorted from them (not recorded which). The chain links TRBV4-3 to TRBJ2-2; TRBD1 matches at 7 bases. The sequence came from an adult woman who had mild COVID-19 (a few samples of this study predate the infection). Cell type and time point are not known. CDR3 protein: CASSSPDRKLFF. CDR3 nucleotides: TGCGCCAGCAGCTCCCCGGACAGGAAGCTGTTTTTT.